The T cell receptor beta chain described here comes from a study of memory CD4+ T cells and cytomegalovirus serostatus. Single viable CD3+CD4+CD8-CD45RO+ cells were sorted as the memory CD4+ T cells. Note on this clone: The antigen remains unidentified.

Germline V gene data show CDR1 as SGHTA and CDR2 as FQGNSA. CDR3 length equals 12 residues. V was shortened by 4 bases and J by 11 bases, with 14 bases between the two germline ends. Measured with immunoSEQ multiplex PCR; TCRdb has only the in-frame clones, and not every one. The sample contains about 27,000 clones, about 75% of which appear only once. General study findings and limits: Of 150 to 200 reported CMV TCRbeta sequences, 67 were found in memory CD4+ repertoires.

The chain employs TRBV7-2 and TRBJ1-1; D gene uncertain. The sequencing input was memory CD4+ T cells from blood. The receptor comes from an adult in good health and CMV-seronegative. The CDR3: CASSSNPRMAFF. CDR3 nucleotide sequence: TGTGCCAGCAGCTCCAACCCGCGGATGGCTTTCTTT.